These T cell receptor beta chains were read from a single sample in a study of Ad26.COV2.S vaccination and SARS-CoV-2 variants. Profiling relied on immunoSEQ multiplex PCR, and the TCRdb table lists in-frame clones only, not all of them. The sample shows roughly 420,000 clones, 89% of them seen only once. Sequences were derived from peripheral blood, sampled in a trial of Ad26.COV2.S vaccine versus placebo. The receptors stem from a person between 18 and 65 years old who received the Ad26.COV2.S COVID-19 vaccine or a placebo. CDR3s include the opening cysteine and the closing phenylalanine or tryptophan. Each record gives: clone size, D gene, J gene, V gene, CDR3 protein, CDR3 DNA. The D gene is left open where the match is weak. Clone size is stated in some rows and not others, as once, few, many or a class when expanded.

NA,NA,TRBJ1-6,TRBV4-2,CASTLIGGESPLHF,TGTGCCAGCACCCTGATTGGGGGAGAATCACCCCTCCACTTT
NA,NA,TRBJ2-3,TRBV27,CASSSGDSDTQYF,TGTGCCAGCAGCTCAGGGGATTCAGATACGCAGTATTTT
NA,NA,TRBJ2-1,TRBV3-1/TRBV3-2,CASSDRHGGGISYNEQFF,TGTGCCAGCAGTGACAGACACGGAGGGGGCATATCCTACAATGAGCAGTTCTTC
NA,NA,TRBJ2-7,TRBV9,CASSPHTGIDSEQYF,TGTGCCAGCAGCCCTCATACAGGGATCGATTCCGAGCAGTACTTC
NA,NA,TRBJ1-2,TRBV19,CASSFGQTYGYTF,TGTGCCAGTAGTTTCGGACAGACCTATGGCTACACCTTC
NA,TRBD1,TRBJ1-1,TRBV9,CASSPRTGVRFTEAFF,TGTGCCAGCAGCCCTAGGACAGGGGTGAGATTCACTGAAGCTTTCTTT
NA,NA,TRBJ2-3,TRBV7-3,CASSSNYGDTQYF,TGTGCCAGCAGCTCTAATTATGGGGATACGCAGTATTTT
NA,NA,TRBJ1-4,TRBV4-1,CASSQDPLMGSEKLFF,TGCGCCAGCAGCCAAGATCCCCTGATGGGGAGTGAAAAACTGTTTTTT
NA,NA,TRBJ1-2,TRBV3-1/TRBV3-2,CASSLQGHGYGYTF,TGTGCCAGCAGCCTGCAAGGCCATGGGTATGGCTACACCTTC
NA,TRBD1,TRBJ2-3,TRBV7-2,CASSWPRDSHESGTQYF,TGTGCCAGCAGCTGGCCCCGGGACAGCCACGAAAGTGGTACGCAGTATTTT
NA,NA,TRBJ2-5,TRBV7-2,CASSLAAAQETQYF,TGTGCCAGCAGCTTAGCAGCGGCCCAAGAGACCCAGTACTTC
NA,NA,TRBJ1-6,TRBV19,CASSMTLGDNSPLHF,TGTGCCAGTAGTATGACTCTTGGGGATAATTCACCCCTCCACTTT
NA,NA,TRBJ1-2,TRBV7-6,CASSPIKIHANYGYTF,TGTGCCAGCAGCCCTATTAAGATACACGCCAACTATGGCTACACCTTC
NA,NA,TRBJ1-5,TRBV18,CASSPPSGGNQPQHF,TGTGCCAGCTCACCACCAAGTGGCGGCAATCAGCCCCAGCATTTT
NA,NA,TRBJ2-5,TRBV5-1,CASSLGLLPLGTQYF,TGCGCCAGCAGCTTGGGTCTACTCCCTCTGGGGACCCAGTACTTC
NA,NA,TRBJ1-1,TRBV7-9,CASNSRTVLNTEAFF,TGTGCCAGCAACTCCCGGACAGTTTTGAACACTGAAGCTTTCTTT
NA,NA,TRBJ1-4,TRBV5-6,CASSRLVGEGSTLFF,TGTGCCAGCAGCCGACTAGTGGGTGAGGGAAGTACACTGTTTTTT
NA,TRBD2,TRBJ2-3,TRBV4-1,CASSRPGLAGMDTQYF,TGCGCCAGCAGCCGCCCAGGACTAGCGGGGATGGATACGCAGTATTTT
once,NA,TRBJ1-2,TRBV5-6,CASSLNRKYGYTF,TGTGCCAGCAGCTTGAACAGGAAGTATGGCTACACCTTC
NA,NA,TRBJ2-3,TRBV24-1,CATSEPGRAGDTQYF,TGTGCCACCAGTGAGCCTGGACGGGCCGGAGATACGCAGTATTTT
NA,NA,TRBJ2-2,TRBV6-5,CASTSGLTTGELFF,TGTGCCAGCACTTCGGGACTTACCACCGGGGAGCTGTTTTTT
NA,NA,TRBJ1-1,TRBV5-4,CASSGNMPNTEAFF,TGTGCCAGCAGCGGGAATATGCCAAACACTGAAGCTTTCTTT
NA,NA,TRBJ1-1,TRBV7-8,CASSLGRRGLVTEAFF,TGTGCCAGCAGCTTAGGTCGTCGGGGGCTGGTGACTGAAGCTTTCTTT
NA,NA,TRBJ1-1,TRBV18,CASSRQAGTNYEAFF,TGTGCCAGCTCACGGCAGGCCGGGACAAATTATGAAGCTTTCTTT
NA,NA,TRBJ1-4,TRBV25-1,CASSLIGAWGWEKLFF,TGTGCCAGCAGCCTAATCGGAGCTTGGGGTTGGGAAAAACTGTTTTTT
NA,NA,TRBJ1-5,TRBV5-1,CLPSEGMGRREQPQHF,TGCCTACCGTCGGAGGGGATGGGCCGGCGGGAACAGCCCCAGCATTTT